The 21 T cell receptor beta chains listed next were all sequenced from one sample in a study of blood T cell repertoires in COVID-19. Assay: immunoSEQ multiplex PCR; the TCRdb copy retains only in-frame clones and omits some. The profile shows over 50,000 clones, 88% of them singletons. The sequencing input was peripheral blood. Receptors were obtained from a man in his forties or fifties with active COVID-19.

The chain is built from TRBV5-1 and TRBJ1-4, with D possibly matching TRBD1 (5 bases). The CDR3 length is 14 residues. V was shortened by 4 bases and J by 4 bases, with 11 bases between the two germline ends. Germline CDR1 reads SGHRS; CDR2 reads YFSETQ. Written as DNA, the CDR3 is TGCGCCAGCAGCCCCGGACATAGTAATGAAAAACTGTTTTTT. Protein sequence: CASSPGHSNEKLFF.

The rearrangement links TRBV5-6 to TRBJ1-4; a possible D gene is TRBD1 (6 bases). Germline-derived CDR1 and CDR2 are SGHDT and YYEEEE. This CDR3 has 18 amino acids. The germline V and J ends were trimmed by 0 bases and 6 bases, with 21 bases remaining between them. The CDR3 coding sequence is TGTGCCAGCAGCTTGGCGACAGGAGTCCGCGTCAACTATGAAAAACTGTTTTTT. Amino acids: CASSLATGVRVNYEKLFF. Together with reference TRBV5-6 and TRBJ1-4, the CDR3 gives the full variable domain: DAGVTQSPTHLIKTRGQQVTLRCSPKSGHDTVSWYQQALGQGPQFIFQYYEEEERQRGNFPDRFSGHQFPNYSSELNVNALLLGDSALYLCASSLATGVRVNYEKLFFGSGTQLSVL.

The J gene is TRBJ2-7, the V gene TRBV19; tentative D call: TRBD2 (7 bases). From germline, CDR1 is LNHDA and CDR2 SQIVND (reference sequence). The CDR3 is made up of 15 amino acids. The V and J ends lost 6 bases and 6 bases respectively, with 21 bases between them. The CDR3 loop is CASSLGGPYAPEQYF. Here the CDR3 DNA reads TGTGCCAGTAGCCTCGGGGGGCCCTACGCCCCCGAGCAGTACTTC.

The chain employs TRBV2 and TRBJ2-7; perhaps TRBD1 as D (6 bases). Trimming left V 6 bases short and J 4 bases short, with 31 bases between. The CDR3 runs to 19 residues. The germline gives CDR1 SNHLY, CDR2 FYNNEI. The CDR3 DNA sequence: TGTGCCAGCAGCGCCTTTCCCTCCGTGCAGAGGCAGGGGTGGTACGAGCAGTACTTC. Encoded protein: CASSAFPSVQRQGWYEQYF. Combining the CDR3 with reference TRBV2 and TRBJ2-7 gives the whole variable domain EPEVTQTPSHQVTQMGQEVILRCVPISNHLYFYWYRQILGQKVEFLVSFYNNEISEKSEIFDDQFSVERPDGSNFTLKIRSTKLEDSAMYFCASSAFPSVQRQGWYEQYFGPGTRLTVT.

This clone has just a few counts. The chain employs TRBV7-9 and TRBJ1-5, with D tentatively TRBD1 (5 bases). V lost 5 bases to trimming and J lost 3 bases, with 11 bases between them. There are 14 residues in the CDR3. CDR1 SEHNR and CDR2 FQNEAQ come from the germline V gene (reference sequence). For the CDR3, the DNA is TGTGCCAGCAGCGCAGGGCAGGTCAATCAGCCCCAGCATTTT. Amino acid sequence: CASSAGQVNQPQHF.

The V gene is TRBV5-8, the J gene TRBJ1-2; no clear D gene. The V end was cut by 1 base, the J end by 6 bases, with 13 bases between. CDR1 SGHTS and CDR2 YDEGEE come from the germline V gene. The CDR3 totals 14 residues. CDR3 bases: TGTGCCAGCAGCTTGAGGAGAGGTCGAGATGGCTACACCTTC. Protein product: CASSLRRGRDGYTF.

CDR3 region: CAWTRLAGGPRTGELFF. The CDR3 DNA follows: TGTGCCTGGACCCGACTAGCGGGGGGGCCAAGGACCGGGGAGCTGTTTTTT. The chain links TRBV30 to TRBJ2-2, with 14 positions matching TRBD2. The junction had 9 bases not matched to a gene; V was cut back by 4 bases and J by 5 bases. The germline gives CDR1 GTSNPN, CDR2 SVGIG (reference sequence). CDR3 length: 17 amino acids.

This chain joins TRBV19 and TRBJ1-2; 9 nucleotides match TRBD1. From germline, CDR1 is LNHDA and CDR2 SQIVND (reference sequence). The CDR3 runs 17 residues. With V trimmed by 5 bases and J by 3 bases, 13 bases remained unmatched. CDR3 protein: CASSAVPTGGKDYGYTF. The CDR3 DNA follows: TGTGCCAGTAGTGCGGTCCCGACAGGGGGTAAAGACTATGGCTACACCTTC.

This clone was recorded a few times. The V and J genes are TRBV18 and TRBJ2-7, with TRBD1 matching 10 bases. The CDR3 runs to 16 residues. The germline V gene encodes CDR1 KGHSH and CDR2 LQKENI. Losses at the gene ends were 3 bases for V and 4 bases for J; bases not matched to a gene: 9. The CDR3 DNA follows: TGTGCCAGCTCACCCAGGGTTGACAGGGGGCGATACGAGCAGTACTTC. Its translation: CASSPRVDRGRYEQYF.

The chain recombines TRBV5-4 with TRBJ1-2; 7 bases are a match to TRBD1. In germline, CDR1 is SGHNT, CDR2 YYREEE (reference sequence). The CDR3 spans 16 residues. V lost 4 bases, J lost 2 bases, and 11 bases stayed unmatched. The CDR3 protein is CASSVATGATNYGYTF. The CDR3 DNA reads as TGTGCCAGCAGCGTGGCCACAGGGGCGACAAACTATGGCTACACCTTC.

The CDR3 region has the DNA TGTGCCAGCAGCCACGGGGACAGGTGGACCGGGGAGCTGTTTTTT. It specifies CASSHGDRWTGELFF. J is TRBJ2-2 and V is TRBV14, with 8 bases aligning to TRBD1. V dropped 3 bases and J dropped 5; count of bases not matched to a gene: 5. The germline gives CDR1 SGHDN, CDR2 FVKESK. The CDR3 spans 15 residues.

A few counts support this clone. The sample contains more than one DNA sequence encoding this CDR3. The chain employs TRBV3-1 (or the pseudogene TRBV3-2) and TRBJ2-1, with 7 bases aligning to TRBD2. The CDR3 covers 12 residues. Germline CDR1 LGHDT, CDR2 YNNKEL (reference sequence). With 4 bases clipped from V and 7 bases from J, the junction kept 1 base outside the gene matches. The CDR3 region is CASSRGGNEQFF. The CDR3 DNA reads TGTGCCAGCAGCCGCGGGGGAAATGAGCAGTTCTTC.

The chain joins TRBV7-6 to TRBJ1-4; 9 nucleotides align to TRBD1. This CDR3 contains 15 residues. The V segment lost 1 base and the J segment 7 bases; nucleotides outside the gene matches: 4. Germline loops: CDR1 SGHVS, CDR2 FNYEAQ. CDR3 nucleotides: TGTGCCAGCAGCTTAGGAACAGGGGGCGGTGAAAAACTGTTTTTT. Translating gives CASSLGTGGGEKLFF.

The chain couples TRBV12-3 or TRBV12-4 to TRBJ1-1; D gene uncertain. The CDR3 totals 13 residues. V lost 5 bases and J lost 0, with 7 bases in between. The CDR3 sequence is CASSPRLNTEAFF. The CDR3 DNA follows: TGTGCCAGCAGTCCTAGACTGAACACTGAAGCTTTCTTT.

The table lists this clone with a count of one. The genes are TRBV6-6 and TRBJ1-1; weak D call: TRBD1 (5 bases). The CDR3 length is 14 residues. With 10 bases removed from V and 0 bases from J, the gap between germline ends came to 15 bases. Per the germline V gene, CDR1 is MNHNY and CDR2 is SVGAGI (reference sequence). The CDR3 nucleotides are TGTGCCATCGGAGGGGCAGGGTTGAACACTGAAGCTTTCTTT. Its translation: CAIGGAGLNTEAFF.

The J gene is TRBJ1-2, the V gene TRBV10-3, with 9 positions matching TRBD1. V was pared by 2 bases and J by 2 bases, with 0 bases of the junction left unmatched. The germline V gene encodes CDR1 ENHRY and CDR2 SYGVKD. CDR3 length equals 14 residues. The CDR3, as DNA: TGTGCCATCAGTGAGGGACAGGGGAACTATGGCTACACCTTC. It encodes CAISEGQGNYGYTF.

J is TRBJ1-2 and V is TRBV18, with a weak D call TRBD1 (5 bases). The CDR3 sequence is 15 residues long. V was pared by 1 base and J by 0 bases, with 9 bases between. Germline V CDR1 and CDR2: KGHSH, LQKENI. CDR3 DNA: TGTGCCAGCTCACCACTTGCAGGGACTAACTATGGCTACACCTTC. Translating gives CASSPLAGTNYGYTF.

This clone appeared a single time. The gene calls are TRBV12-1 and TRBJ1-3. TRBV12-1 is listed as a pseudogene. The CDR3 sequence is 14 residues long. CDR3 coding DNA: TGTGCCAGCACCCATGGAGCCTCTGGAAACACCATATATTTT. This translates into CASTHGASGNTIYF.

V usage is TRBV7-3 and J usage is TRBJ1-2; 12 bases are a match to TRBD1. Per germline, CDR1 SGHTA and CDR2 FQGTGA. CDR3 length: 18 residues. Trimming took 0 bases from V and 4 from J; bases not matched to a gene: 9. DNA of the CDR3: TGTGCCAGCAGCTTAACGGTTTCGGGACAGGGGGCGTCCTATGGCTACACCTTC. This codes for CASSLTVSGQGASYGYTF.

The V call is TRBV3-1 (or the pseudogene TRBV3-2), the J call TRBJ2-7; weak D call: TRBD2 (6 bases). The germline gives CDR1 LGHDT, CDR2 YNNKEL (reference sequence). This CDR3 spans 11 amino acids. Trimming shortened V by 3 bases and J by 6 bases, and 6 bases separated the two germline ends. The CDR3 region is CASSQTSEQYF. The CDR3 DNA reads as TGTGCCAGCAGCCAGACTAGCGAGCAGTACTTC.

The chain links TRBV21-1 to TRBJ2-7; the tabulated D call, TRBD1, remains unverified against the DNA. TRBV21-1 has pseudogene status. This CDR3 is 14 amino acids long. The CDR3 loop is CASSKGQGAYEQYF. In nucleotides, the CDR3 is TGTGCCAGCAGCAAAGGACAGGGGGCCTACGAGCAGTACTTC.